What follows are 4 T cell receptor beta chains derived from one specimen sequenced in a study of blood T cell repertoires in COVID-19. Only in-frame clones appear in the TCRdb table, and some are missing; sequencing was by immunoSEQ multiplex PCR. Among 410,000 or so clones listed, 75% to 90% were seen once. Sequences were obtained from peripheral blood. The receptors stem from a woman under 40 with active or convalescent COVID-19.

The CDR3 DNA reads as TGTGCCAGCAGGGGGCGAGCCTATGGCTACACCTTC. Translated, it gives CASRGRAYGYTF. The chain has TRBV2 and TRBJ1-2, with D possibly being TRBD1 (5 bases). There are 12 residues in the CDR3. CDR1 is SNHLY and CDR2 is FYNNEI in the germline V gene. Between the trimmed V and J ends, which lost 6 bases and 4 bases, there was a span of 9 bases.

The CDR3 loop is CASSITAGGQSNQPQHF. The CDR3 region has the DNA TGTGCCAGTAGTATCACCGCCGGGGGGCAGAGCAATCAGCCCCAGCATTTT. This chain uses TRBV19 with TRBJ1-5, with D possibly TRBD1 on 6 matching bases. V was shortened by 3 bases and J by 1 base, with 16 bases between the two germline ends. Germline lookup yields CDR1 LNHDA and CDR2 SQIVND (reference sequence). CDR3 length: 17 amino acids.

The V call is TRBV20-1, the J call TRBJ2-7; D is undetermined. CDR1 is DFQATT, CDR2 SNEGSKA, per germline (reference sequence). The CDR3 totals 11 residues. The ends were cut back, 3 bases at V and 3 bases at J, with 6 bases in the middle. The CDR3 is CSASDNYEQYF. In nucleotides, the CDR3 is TGCAGTGCTAGTGACAACTACGAGCAGTACTTC.

The rearrangement links TRBV5-4 to TRBJ2-3; no clear D. The V end lost 4 bases, the J end lost 4 bases, and 13 bases lay between the germline ends. Germline values: CDR1 SGHNT, CDR2 YYREEE (reference sequence). This CDR3 has 14 residues. As DNA, the CDR3 is TGTGCCAGCAGCCTGGGCGCGGCTCCAGATACGCAGTATTTT. The encoded protein is CASSLGAAPDTQYF.